One and the same sample provided the 9 T cell receptor beta chains below, sequenced in a study of T-cell memory formation after mild COVID-19. TCRdb ran MiXCR on the 5' RACE reads and lists one entry per CDR3 protein. The sample has about 400,000 distinct CDR3 sequences; 23% are singletons. Sequencing input: PBMCs or a T cell subset sorted from them (not recorded which). The source of these receptors is an adult woman who had mild COVID-19 (a few samples of this study predate the infection). Cell type and time point are not known.

V and J are TRBV6-6 and TRBJ1-1; the D gene is possibly TRBD1 (5 bases). Germline CDR1 is MNHNY and CDR2 is SVGAGI (reference sequence). V was cut by 6 bases and J by 2 bases, with 10 bases left in between. This CDR3 has 13 amino acids. CDR3 DNA sequence: TGTGCCAGCAGATGGGGGGGTAACACTGAAGCTTTCTTT. Amino acid sequence: CASRWGGNTEAFF.

The chain employs TRBV7-8 and TRBJ2-1; a possible D gene is TRBD2 (5 bases). The CDR3 length is 18 residues. Trimming removed 5 bases from V and 3 bases from J, with 23 bases in between. Germline V CDR1 and CDR2: SGHVS, FQNEAQ. CDR3 sequence: CASSQHPPPSGVYNEQFF. In DNA form, the CDR3 reads TGTGCCAGCAGCCAACATCCCCCCCCGAGCGGAGTCTACAATGAGCAGTTCTTC.

This clonotype was seen a few times. The V and J genes are TRBV19 and TRBJ2-3; 7 positions match TRBD2. The J segment lost 0 bases and the V segment lost 7 bases, leaving 7 bases of the junction unmatched. The CDR3 sequence is 15 residues long. Germline V lookup: CDR1 LNHDA, CDR2 SQIVND (reference sequence). CDR3 sequence reads: CASKWRLASTDTQYF. The CDR3 coding sequence is TGTGCCAGTAAATGGAGACTAGCTAGCACAGATACGCAGTATTTT. The whole variable domain, remainder taken from reference TRBV19 and TRBJ2-3, is DGGITQSPKYLFRKEGQNVTLSCEQNLNHDAMYWYRQDPGQGLRLIYYSQIVNDFQKGDIAEGYSVSREKKESFPLTVTSAQKNPTAFYLCASKWRLASTDTQYFGPGTRLTVL.

J is TRBJ2-1 and V is TRBV5-5; D is perhaps TRBD2 (6 bases). Germline loops: CDR1 SGHKS, CDR2 YYEKEE (reference sequence). V was cut by 3 bases and J by 15 bases, with 19 bases left in between. This CDR3 is built from 13 residues. As DNA, the CDR3 is TGTGCCAGCAGCTCGCAGGGACTGAGTCCCTCGTTCTTC. Its protein is CASSSQGLSPSFF.

V usage is TRBV14 and J usage is TRBJ1-2; 9 bases line up with TRBD1. CDR3 size: 17 residues. Germline assignment: CDR1 SGHDN and CDR2 FVKESK. V was pared by 6 bases and J by 7 bases, with 18 bases of the junction left unmatched. The chain's CDR3 is CASSHRDRENQLGGYTF. DNA for the CDR3: TGTGCCAGCAGTCACCGGGACAGGGAAAACCAACTAGGTGGCTACACCTTC.

This clonotype was picked up a small number of times. V usage is TRBV4-2 and J usage is TRBJ2-7; TRBD2 matches at 8 bases. The germline CDR1 and CDR2 sequences are LGHNA and YNFKEQ. The V gene end was trimmed by 3 bases and the J gene end by 4 bases; junction bases not matched to a gene: 8. The CDR3 spans 15 residues. The CDR3: CASSQLAGPTYEQYF. The CDR3 DNA is TGTGCCAGCAGCCAGTTAGCGGGACCGACATACGAGCAGTACTTC.

The genes are TRBV19 and TRBJ1-1, with 7 nucleotides matching TRBD1. The CDR3 runs to 14 residues. V was pared by 3 bases and J by 13 bases, with 14 bases of the junction left unmatched. CDR1 is LNHDA and CDR2 is SQIVND in the germline V gene (reference sequence). Here the CDR3 reads CASSIARDSFNGFF. Written as DNA, the CDR3 is TGTGCCAGTAGTATCGCCCGGGACAGCTTTAACGGTTTCTTT.

In this sample, this clonotype turned up a few times. The chain couples TRBV7-9 to TRBJ1-2, with D maybe TRBD1 (5 bases). Trimming took off 4 bases at V and 4 bases at J, with 16 bases between the two ends. The CDR3 has 15 residues. Germline V gives CDR1 SEHNR, CDR2 FQNEAQ (reference sequence). CDR3 DNA sequence: TGTGCCAGCAGCTCCACCCGGGGGGTCCTCTATGGCTACACCTTC. Translation: CASSSTRGVLYGYTF.

The table lists this clonotype with a few counts. The J gene is TRBJ2-7, the V gene TRBV20-1; D gene uncertain. The V end was cut by 3 bases, the J end by 0 bases, with 9 bases between. The CDR3 loop spans 13 amino acids. The V gene's germline CDR1 is DFQATT and CDR2 SNEGSKA (reference sequence). The CDR3, as DNA: TGCAGTGCTAGGAGGAAGAGCTCCTACGAGCAGTACTTC. Its translation is CSARRKSSYEQYF.